The 30 T cell receptor beta chains below all came from one sample that was sequenced in a study of identical twins. TCRdb passed the 5' RACE reads through MiXCR, listing each CDR3 protein once. Altogether hundreds of thousands of distinct CDR3 sequences are present, about 12% being singletons, with the ten largest covering 6% to 9%. Another study also made use of these data, one on yellow fever vaccine responses in identical twins.

The sequencing input was CD8+ T cells sorted from blood. These receptors originate from a woman under 30 in good health.

The sample holds many counts of this clonotype. V and J are TRBV29-1 and TRBJ2-7; D ambiguous. The CDR3 contains 12 residues. V gave up 1 base and J gave up 1 base, with 5 bases separating them. Per germline, CDR1 SQVTM and CDR2 ANQGSEA. CDR3 DNA sequence: TGCAGCGTTGAAGTAGGGTCCTACGAGCAGTACTTC. Amino acids: CSVEVGSYEQYF.

The table lists this clonotype with many counts. The chain recombines TRBV12-3 or TRBV12-4 with TRBJ2-1; D is undetermined. Trimming cost V 1 base and J 12 bases, with 16 bases left between them. The CDR3 contains 14 residues. CDR3 bases: TGTGCCAGCAGTTTAGGGACGTCCCGAATCGGGCAGTTCTTC. This codes for CASSLGTSRIGQFF.

This clonotype was detected a few times. This chain uses TRBV13 with TRBJ1-1; 7 bases are a match to TRBD1. CDR3 length: 15 residues. The germline V gene encodes CDR1 PRHDT and CDR2 FYEKMQ (reference sequence). The junction had 6 bases not matched to a gene; V was cut back by 4 bases and J by 1 base. The CDR3 DNA reads TGTGCCAGCAGCTCCGGACAGGAAACGAACACTGAAGCTTTCTTT. It specifies CASSSGQETNTEAFF. Full variable domain (missing parts from reference TRBV13 and TRBJ1-1): AAGVIQSPRHLIKEKRETATLKCYPIPRHDTVYWYQQGPGQDPQFLISFYEKMQSDKGSIPDRFSAQQFSDYHSELNMSSLELGDSALYFCASSSGQETNTEAFFGQGTRLTVV.

This chain uses TRBV4-2 with TRBJ2-7, with 9 bases lining up with TRBD2. CDR1 is LGHNA, CDR2 YNFKEQ, per germline. CDR3 length: 14 residues. With V trimmed by 1 base and J by 6 bases, 4 bases remained unmatched. CDR3 protein: CASSQGGRAGEQYF. As DNA, the CDR3 is TGTGCCAGCAGCCAAGGCGGGAGGGCCGGCGAGCAGTACTTC.

The chain joins TRBV28 to TRBJ1-5; D remains unclear. Germline V gives CDR1 MDHEN, CDR2 SYDVKM. The CDR3 totals 15 residues. V lost 4 bases and J lost 0, with 10 bases in between. The CDR3 loop reads CASSSMQDSNQPQHF. CDR3 bases: TGTGCCAGCAGTTCAATGCAGGATAGCAATCAGCCCCAGCATTTT. Combining the CDR3 with reference TRBV28 and TRBJ1-5 gives the whole variable domain DVKVTQSSRYLVKRTGEKVFLECVQDMDHENMFWYRQDPGLGLRLIYFSYDVKMKEKGDIPEGYSVSREKKERFSLILESASTNQTSMYLCASSSMQDSNQPQHFGDGTRLSIL.

The chain links TRBV28 to TRBJ2-2, with TRBD2 matching 7 bases. V dropped 7 bases and J dropped 1; count of bases not matched to a gene: 12. This CDR3 has 17 amino acids. Looked up from germline, CDR1 is MDHEN and CDR2 is SYDVKM. The CDR3 DNA sequence: TGTGCCAGCAAAAGTGGAGTGGCGGGAGAGAACACCGGGGAGCTGTTTTTT. Amino acid sequence: CASKSGVAGENTGELFF.

The chain combines TRBV20-1 with TRBJ2-7, with unresolved D. From germline, CDR1 is DFQATT and CDR2 SNEGSKA (reference sequence). This CDR3 contains 14 residues. V gave up 0 bases and J gave up 2 bases, with 11 bases separating them. Here the CDR3 DNA reads TGCAGTGCTAGAGATCGGCAGGCGACCTACGAGCAGTACTTC. Protein sequence: CSARDRQATYEQYF.

V and J are TRBV10-3 and TRBJ1-5; D might be TRBD1 (5 bases). Germline-derived CDR1 and CDR2 are ENHRY and SYGVKD. The ends were cut back, 3 bases at V and 6 bases at J, with 12 bases in the middle. This CDR3 is built from 14 residues. The CDR3 DNA follows: TGTGCCATCAGTGATTCAGGGTCGGGTCAGCCCCAGCATTTT. Translating it yields CAISDSGSGQPQHF.

This clonotype was observed at least ten times. The chain is built from TRBV3-1 and TRBJ1-1, with D maybe TRBD1 (5 bases). The CDR3 loop spans 16 amino acids. Germline V gene data show CDR1 as LGHDT and CDR2 as YNNKEL (reference sequence). V lost 0 bases to trimming and J lost 4 bases, with 15 bases between them. The chain's CDR3 is CASSQDPLLGGTEAFF. CDR3 DNA: TGTGCCAGCAGCCAAGATCCCCTTCTCGGGGGCACTGAAGCTTTCTTT.

This clonotype was detected ten times or more. This chain connects TRBV29-1 to TRBJ2-1, with a possible D match to TRBD2 (6 bases). There are 14 residues in the CDR3. The V gene lost 7 bases and the J gene lost 4 bases, with 17 bases spanning the gap. Looked up from germline, CDR1 is SQVTM and CDR2 is ANQGSEA. CDR3 nucleotides: TGCAGCGCACGACTAGAACTTTCTTACAATGAGCAGTTCTTC. Amino acids: CSARLELSYNEQFF.

This clonotype was found a few times. The V and J genes are TRBV4-1 and TRBJ1-2; 8 nucleotides agree with TRBD1. This CDR3 has 16 residues. Germline values: CDR1 MGHRA, CDR2 YSYEKL. V dropped 1 base and J dropped 4; count of bases not matched to a gene: 8. The CDR3: CASSQGTGLAFYGYTF. CDR3 DNA: TGCGCCAGCAGCCAAGGGACAGGGTTAGCCTTCTATGGCTACACCTTC.

Only a few counts were recorded for this clonotype. This chain links TRBV12-3 or TRBV12-4 with TRBJ1-5; TRBD1 might be the D (5 bases). V was clipped by 5 bases and J by 7 bases, with 12 bases between them. This CDR3 is built from 13 residues. The CDR3 here is CASSPGLGQPQHF. Written as DNA, the CDR3 is TGTGCCAGCAGTCCGGGACTTGGACAGCCCCAGCATTTT.

The genes are TRBV6-7 and TRBJ2-7, with a tentative D call TRBD1 (6 bases). TRBV6-7 is known as an ORF, though its function is uncertain. The CDR3 length is 17 residues. V shed 0 bases and J shed 2 bases, with 17 bases lying between them. The CDR3 DNA reads TGTGCCAGCAGTTACTCCCACCTTTCTAGGGACACCTACGAGCAGTACTTC. Its translation: CASSYSHLSRDTYEQYF.

This clonotype occurred a few times. V usage is TRBV20-1 and J usage is TRBJ1-5; D remains ambiguous. Germline V lookup: CDR1 DFQATT, CDR2 SNEGSKA (reference sequence). The CDR3 is 14 residues long. V lost 3 bases, J lost 7 bases, and 16 bases lay in between. CDR3 nucleotides: TGCAGTGCTAGGCCAAACGAGGAGTACCAGCCCCAGCATTTT. Its protein is CSARPNEEYQPQHF.

The V and J genes are TRBV28 and TRBJ2-1, with D maybe TRBD2 (5 bases). V lost 6 bases to trimming and J lost 0 bases, with 12 bases between them. CDR1 MDHEN and CDR2 SYDVKM come from the germline V gene. This CDR3 spans 15 amino acids. The CDR3 bases are TGTGCCAGCAGCGAGGGTCGTAGCTCCTACAATGAGCAGTTCTTC. Translating it yields CASSEGRSSYNEQFF.

The chain couples TRBV4-1 to TRBJ2-7, with TRBD1 as a possible D gene (7 bases). V lost 2 bases and J 3 bases, leaving 17 bases between the germline ends. Germline values: CDR1 MGHRA, CDR2 YSYEKL. The CDR3 has 16 amino acids. The CDR3 is CASSQTAGQSFYEQYV. DNA for the CDR3: TGCGCCAGCAGCCAAACCGCGGGACAGAGTTTCTACGAGCAGTACGTC.

CDR3 in amino acids: CASSAGTPPPYEQYF. CDR3 DNA: TGTGCCAGCAGCGCAGGGACACCACCTCCCTACGAGCAGTACTTC. The chain links TRBV9 to TRBJ2-7; D is possibly TRBD1 (6 bases). Germline lookup yields CDR1 SGDLS and CDR2 YYNGEE. This CDR3 spans 15 amino acids. V was shortened by 3 bases and J by 2 bases, with 15 bases between the two germline ends.

There are a few counts of this clonotype. The chain recombines TRBV15 with TRBJ2-1; a weak D match, TRBD2 (5 bases). V gave up 5 bases and J gave up 3 bases, with 17 bases separating them. CDR1 LNHNV and CDR2 YYDKDF come from the germline V gene (reference sequence). The CDR3 spans 16 residues. CDR3 sequence: CATSGWTEKVYNEQFF. CDR3 bases: TGTGCCACCAGCGGGTGGACTGAAAAGGTCTACAATGAGCAGTTCTTC.

This clonotype has more than one count but fewer than ten. An end of the junction does not agree with germline; a read error may underlie this. The rearrangement links TRBV27 to TRBJ1-1, with D tentatively TRBD1 (5 bases). Germline CDR1 is MNHEY and CDR2 is SMNVEV (reference sequence). The CDR3 is 15 residues long. As DNA, the CDR3 is TGTGCCAGCAGTTTAGGGGCAGGAAAGAACACTGAAGCCTTCTTT. It is translated as CASSLGAGKNTEAFF.

This clonotype was observed once. The chain links TRBV5-8 to TRBJ2-1; D remains unclear. Looked up from germline, CDR1 is SGHTS and CDR2 is YDEGEE. V dropped 4 bases and J dropped 0 bases, with 14 bases sitting between them. The CDR3 loop spans 16 amino acids. The CDR3 coding sequence is TGTGCCAGCAGCCCCGCTTGGGGTAGCTCCTACAATGAGCAGTTCTTC. Translation: CASSPAWGSSYNEQFF. Full variable domain (rest looked up from reference TRBV5-8 and TRBJ2-1): EAGVTQSPTHLIKTRGQQATLRCSPISGHTSVYWYQQALGLGLQFLLWYDEGEERNRGNFPPRFSGRQFPNYSSELNVNALELEDSALYLCASSPAWGSSYNEQFFGPGTRLTVL.

V and J are TRBV9 and TRBJ2-1; 8 bases agree with TRBD1. Germline loops: CDR1 SGDLS, CDR2 YYNGEE. V trimming: 0 bases; J trimming: 6 bases; junction bases outside the gene matches: 8. The CDR3 is made up of 16 amino acids. This CDR3 reads CASSVAITGGGNEQFF. CDR3 nucleotide sequence: TGTGCCAGCAGCGTAGCGATCACAGGGGGAGGCAATGAGCAGTTCTTC.

This clonotype was detected ten times or more. This chain uses TRBV27 with TRBJ2-1; D is ambiguous. In germline, CDR1 is MNHEY, CDR2 SMNVEV (reference sequence). The CDR3 length is 11 residues. V shed 3 bases and J shed 3 bases, with 0 bases lying between them. The CDR3 loop is CASSFYNEQFF. In DNA, the CDR3 is TGTGCCAGCAGTTTCTACAATGAGCAGTTCTTC.

This clonotype was recorded once. One end of the junction is discordant with germline, which a read error may explain. The J gene is TRBJ2-2, the V gene TRBV4-1, with 10 positions matching TRBD1. The germline V gene encodes CDR1 MGHRA and CDR2 YSYEKL. The CDR3 covers 13 residues. The CDR3 DNA sequence: TGCACCAGCAGCCAGGACAGGGGGGGGGAGCTGTTTTTT. This translates into CTSSQDRGGELFF.

The CDR3 reads CASSSLRTRDEQFF. The CDR3, as DNA: TGTGCCAGCAGTAGCCTCCGGACTAGGGATGAGCAGTTCTTC. The chain links TRBV12-3 or TRBV12-4 to TRBJ2-1, with 7 bases that match TRBD2. With 5 bases clipped from V and 8 bases from J, the junction kept 9 bases outside the gene matches. CDR3 length: 14 residues.

The CDR3 spells CASSPGTGSSTDTQYF. CDR3 bases: TGCGCCAGCAGCCCCGGGACAGGGTCTAGCACAGATACGCAGTATTTT. The gene calls are TRBV5-1 and TRBJ2-3, with TRBD1 matching over 9 bases. Germline V gene lookup returns CDR1 SGHRS and CDR2 YFSETQ. The CDR3 is 16 amino acids. J lost 0 bases, V lost 4 bases, and 6 bases had no gene match.

This clonotype was detected once. V is TRBV4-2 and J is TRBJ2-1, with D possibly TRBD2 on 6 matching bases. CDR1 is LGHNA and CDR2 is YNFKEQ in the germline V gene. The CDR3 is 14 amino acids. V lost 0 bases and J 8 bases, leaving 11 bases between the germline ends. CDR3 amino acids: CASSQDGGWDEQFF. In DNA form, the CDR3 reads TGTGCCAGCAGCCAAGATGGGGGGTGGGATGAGCAGTTCTTC.

The V and J genes are TRBV14 and TRBJ2-5, with TRBD2 matching over 8 bases. J lost 2 bases, V lost 2 bases, and 4 bases had no gene match. The germline V gene encodes CDR1 SGHDN and CDR2 FVKESK. The CDR3 has 15 amino acids. CDR3 in DNA: TGTGCCAGCAGCCAACTATCGGGGGGGCAAGAGACCCAGTACTTC. Its protein product is CASSQLSGGQETQYF.

The rearrangement uses TRBV9 and TRBJ1-6, with TRBD1 identical over 7 bases. The CDR3 length is 17 residues. With V trimmed by 3 bases and J by 0 bases, 6 bases remained unmatched. Germline-derived CDR1 and CDR2 are SGDLS and YYNGEE. The CDR3 coding sequence is TGTGCCAGCAGCGACGACAGGGCCAGCTCCTATAATTCACCCCTCCACTTT. Protein sequence: CASSDDRASSYNSPLHF.

This clonotype was counted only a few times. The chain recombines TRBV11-2 with TRBJ2-3; D uncertain. The CDR3 is 17 amino acids. Looked up from germline, CDR1 is SGHAT and CDR2 is FQNNGV. V lost 1 base, J lost 0 bases, and 14 bases lay in between. The CDR3, as DNA: TGTGCCAGCAGCTTAGGTTTCGTAATTCGGAGCACAGATACGCAGTATTTT. Translating gives CASSLGFVIRSTDTQYF.

The chain employs TRBV4-1 and TRBJ1-4; tentative D call: TRBD1 (6 bases). Germline V gene lookup returns CDR1 MGHRA and CDR2 YSYEKL. Trimming took 2 bases from V and 10 from J, leaving 23 bases between them. This CDR3 has 17 amino acids. The DNA for the CDR3 is TGCGCCAGCAGCCAACAAATCCCAGGGGTTCCGAGTCGAAAACTGTTTTTT. It is translated as CASSQQIPGVPSRKLFF.